These T cell receptor beta chains were read from a single sample in a study of technical replicates of blood from a few donors. The table came from immunoSEQ multiplex PCR; TCRdb's copy has only in-frame clones and leaves some out. The repertoire has 65,000 to 95,000 clones, just over 90% of them found once; the top ten carry approximately 0.27%. The material sequenced was T cells isolated from PBMCs. Receptor source: a human donor in good health. Both conserved end residues are part of each CDR3. The D gene is left open where the match is weak. Expanded clones get a size class; other rows say once, few or many, or leave the size out.

clone_size: .
j_call: TRBJ2-3
v_call: TRBV11-1
d_call: TRBD1
cdr3_length: 15
cdr3_aa: CASSLERGHSYTQYF
cdr3_nt: TGTGCCAGCAGCTTAGAGAGGGGGCACTCGTATACGCAGTATTTT

clone_size: .
j_call: TRBJ2-2
v_call: TRBV6-1
d_call: TRBD2
cdr3_length: 13
cdr3_aa: CASTRENTGELFF
cdr3_nt: TGTGCCAGCACGCGGGAGAATACCGGGGAGCTGTTTTTT

clone_size: .
j_call: TRBJ2-2
v_call: TRBV5-1
d_call: TRBD1
cdr3_length: 15
cdr3_aa: CASSPGQGYTGELFF
cdr3_nt: TGCGCCAGCAGCCCGGGACAGGGGTACACCGGGGAGCTGTTTTTT

clone_size: .
j_call: TRBJ2-5
v_call: TRBV5-6
d_call: TRBD1
cdr3_length: 17
cdr3_aa: CASSFTGTGRLQETQYF
cdr3_nt: TGTGCCAGCAGCTTCACTGGGACAGGGAGGCTCCAGGAGACCCAGTACTTC

clone_size: .
j_call: TRBJ1-2
v_call: TRBV4-1
d_call: .
cdr3_length: 16
cdr3_aa: CASSPKLGLLLYGYTF
cdr3_nt: TGCGCCAGCAGCCCAAAATTGGGACTCCTCCTTTATGGCTACACCTTC

clone_size: once
j_call: TRBJ2-3
v_call: TRBV7-6
d_call: .
cdr3_length: 15
cdr3_aa: CASSPHYGLTDTQYF
cdr3_nt: TGTGCCAGCAGCCCACACTACGGACTAACAGATACGCAGTATTTT

clone_size: .
j_call: TRBJ2-2
v_call: TRBV7-2
d_call: TRBD2
cdr3_length: 15
cdr3_aa: CASSFTSGVTGELFF
cdr3_nt: TGTGCCAGCAGCTTCACTAGCGGGGTTACCGGGGAGCTGTTTTTT

clone_size: .
j_call: TRBJ2-7
v_call: TRBV5-1
d_call: TRBD2
cdr3_length: 16
cdr3_aa: CASSRELAGGPYEQYF
cdr3_nt: TGCGCCAGCAGCCGCGAACTAGCGGGGGGCCCCTACGAGCAGTACTTC

clone_size: .
j_call: TRBJ1-1
v_call: TRBV7-6
d_call: .
cdr3_length: 13
cdr3_aa: CASSLLGQAEAFF
cdr3_nt: TGTGCCAGCAGCTTATTAGGACAAGCTGAAGCTTTCTTT

clone_size: .
j_call: TRBJ2-7
v_call: TRBV7-9
d_call: .
cdr3_length: 13
cdr3_aa: CASSPQTVYEQYF
cdr3_nt: TGTGCCAGCAGCCCACAGACAGTCTACGAGCAGTACTTC

clone_size: .
j_call: TRBJ2-1
v_call: TRBV7-9
d_call: .
cdr3_length: 12
cdr3_aa: CASTSRGNEQFF
cdr3_nt: TGTGCCAGCACCTCACGGGGAAATGAGCAGTTCTTC

clone_size: .
j_call: TRBJ1-1
v_call: TRBV6-5
d_call: TRBD1
cdr3_length: 14
cdr3_aa: CASRTTGGNTEAFF
cdr3_nt: TGTGCCAGCAGAACTACAGGGGGCAACACTGAAGCTTTCTTT

clone_size: .
j_call: TRBJ1-3
v_call: TRBV27
d_call: TRBD1
cdr3_length: 15
cdr3_aa: CASSLVQGAGNTIYF
cdr3_nt: TGTGCCAGCAGTCTTGTACAGGGGGCAGGAAACACCATATATTTT

clone_size: .
j_call: TRBJ1-1
v_call: TRBV5-6
d_call: .
cdr3_length: 17
cdr3_aa: CASSSTLTGFMNTEAFF
cdr3_nt: TGTGCCAGCAGCTCCACCCTGACAGGATTTATGAACACTGAAGCTTTCTTT

clone_size: .
j_call: TRBJ2-7
v_call: TRBV9
d_call: .
cdr3_length: 14
cdr3_aa: CASSEGHHLDEQYF
cdr3_nt: TGTGCCAGCAGCGAGGGACACCACCTCGACGAGCAGTACTTC

clone_size: few
j_call: TRBJ1-2
v_call: TRBV5-1
d_call: .
cdr3_length: 12
cdr3_aa: CASSPQNEGYTF
cdr3_nt: TGCGCCAGCAGCCCCCAAAATGAGGGCTACACCTTC